These T cell receptor beta chains were read from a single sample in a study of blood T cell repertoires in COVID-19. Repertoires were generated with immunoSEQ multiplex PCR, while TCRdb's copy carries only in-frame clones and drops some. The sample lists under 75,000 clones, 86% occurring once. Sequencing was performed on peripheral blood. All receptors derive from a man aged 25-40 years with acute or convalescent COVID-19. The CDR3 runs from the conserved cysteine through the conserved F or W. The D gene is left open where the match is weak. A row's size may be missing; if present it is once, few, many or a size class.

abundance,j_gene,d_gene,v_gene,CDR3aa,CDR3nt
once,TRBJ2-7,.,TRBV7-2,CASRLGGGYEQYF,TGTGCCAGCAGGCTAGGGGGGGGTTACGAGCAGTACTTC
.,TRBJ1-1,.,TRBV6-1,CASSEGPGRAFF,TGTGCCAGCAGTGAGGGGCCGGGGAGGGCTTTCTTT
.,TRBJ2-1,TRBD2,TRBV30,CASDATSGRYDEQFF,TGTGCCTCCGACGCCACTAGCGGGAGGTACGATGAGCAGTTCTTC
once,TRBJ1-3,TRBD1,TRBV11-2,CASSFGDRSSGNTIYF,TGTGCCAGCAGCTTCGGGGACAGAAGCTCTGGAAACACCATATATTTT
.,TRBJ1-1,.,TRBV9,CASSASPGANTEAFF,TGTGCCAGCAGCGCAAGTCCAGGGGCGAACACTGAAGCTTTCTTT
.,TRBJ2-5,.,TRBV5-1,CASRWGTTFQETQYF,TGCGCCAGCCGATGGGGGACAACCTTTCAAGAGACCCAGTACTTC
.,TRBJ1-2,TRBD1,TRBV19,CASALGQGARNYGYTF,TGTGCCAGTGCCTTGGGACAGGGGGCACGAAACTATGGCTACACCTTC
.,TRBJ1-1,.,TRBV5-1,CASSLGVMNTEAFF,TGCGCCAGCAGCTTGGGAGTAATGAACACTGAAGCTTTCTTT
once,TRBJ2-2,.,TRBV7-3,CASSLTVAGLGTGELFF,TGTGCCAGCAGCTTAACGGTAGCTGGGTTGGGCACCGGGGAGCTGTTTTTT
.,TRBJ2-2,TRBD2,TRBV5-1,CASSLGLAENTGELFF,TGCGCCAGCAGCTTGGGGCTAGCGGAGAACACCGGGGAGCTGTTTTTT
.,TRBJ1-3,.,TRBV9,CASSVGPRVKNTIYF,TGTGCCAGCAGCGTAGGTCCCAGGGTGAAGAACACCATATATTTT
.,TRBJ2-7,.,TRBV14,CASSDNRGTHYEQYF,TGTGCCAGCAGCGACAATCGGGGGACCCACTACGAGCAGTACTTC
.,TRBJ1-1,TRBD1,TRBV6-6,CASSPRQGRTSYTEAFF,TGTGCCAGCAGTCCCAGACAGGGGCGTACCTCGTACACTGAAGCTTTCTTT
.,TRBJ1-3,.,TRBV5-4,CASSLRAGNTIYF,TGTGCCAGCAGCTTGCGGGCTGGAAACACCATATATTTT
.,TRBJ1-3,TRBD1,TRBV9,CASAPQTGADTIYF,TGTGCCAGCGCTCCGCAGACAGGGGCGGACACCATATATTTT
.,TRBJ1-2,TRBD1,TRBV19,CASSDRLNYGYTF,TGTGCCAGTTCGGACAGGCTAAACTATGGCTACACCTTC
.,TRBJ1-4,TRBD1,TRBV4-2,CASSQGDRVGEKLFF,TGTGCCAGCAGCCAAGGGGACAGGGTGGGAGAAAAACTGTTTTTT
.,TRBJ1-2,TRBD1,TRBV29-1,CSVDGTEYGYTF,TGCAGCGTTGACGGGACAGAGTATGGCTACACCTTC
once,TRBJ2-3,.,TRBV14,CASSAAVSTDTQYF,TGTGCCAGCAGCGCGGCGGTTAGCACAGATACGCAGTATTTT
.,TRBJ1-2,.,TRBV7-9,CASSLGGLGTNYGYTF,TGTGCCAGCAGCTTAGGGGGGTTGGGGACAAACTATGGCTACACCTTC
.,TRBJ2-7,.,TRBV19,CASSMVYTTYEQYF,TGTGCCAGTAGTATGGTTTACACCACCTACGAGCAGTACTTC
.,TRBJ1-1,TRBD1,TRBV5-1,CASSWGQGVTEAFF,TGCGCCAGCAGCTGGGGACAGGGGGTTACTGAAGCTTTCTTT
.,TRBJ1-6,.,TRBV11-3,CASSSRGDSPLHF,TGTGCCAGCAGCTCGCGGGGCGATTCACCCCTCCACTTT
.,TRBJ2-5,TRBD2,TRBV19,CASNGGRGETQYF,TGTGCCAGTAACGGGGGGAGGGGAGAGACCCAGTACTTC
.,TRBJ1-1,.,TRBV2,CASRPGVFTEAFF,TGTGCCAGCAGACCAGGGGTGTTCACTGAAGCTTTCTTT
.,TRBJ1-1,.,TRBV18,CASSPFEVSDTEAFF,TGTGCCAGCTCACCATTCGAGGTATCAGACACTGAAGCTTTCTTT
.,TRBJ2-5,.,TRBV6-5,CASSRTVSQETQYF,TGTGCCAGCAGCAGAACAGTATCTCAAGAGACCCAGTACTTC
.,TRBJ1-1,.,TRBV7-6,CASSSTVGTEAFF,TGTGCCAGCAGCTCTACAGTTGGAACTGAAGCTTTCTTT
once,TRBJ1-5,.,TRBV10-2,CASSDPAANQPQHF,TGCGCCAGCAGTGATCCAGCGGCGAATCAGCCCCAGCATTTT
.,TRBJ2-3,.,TRBV14,CASSQDERRDTQYF,TGTGCCAGCAGCCAAGATGAAAGGAGAGATACGCAGTATTTT
.,TRBJ2-7,.,TRBV6-6,CASSSPSVHEQYF,TGTGCCAGCAGTTCTCCGAGTGTCCACGAGCAGTACTTC
.,TRBJ2-3,.,TRBV30,CAWSRFGGADTQYF,TGTGCCTGGAGCCGATTCGGAGGGGCAGATACGCAGTATTTT
few,TRBJ1-1,TRBD1,TRBV27,CASSFRGRGTEAFF,TGTGCCAGCAGTTTCAGGGGGCGAGGCACTGAAGCTTTCTTT
.,TRBJ1-4,TRBD1,TRBV5-4,CASSAGQGGNEKLFF,TGTGCCAGCAGCGCCGGACAGGGGGGCAATGAAAAACTGTTTTTT
.,TRBJ1-1,.,TRBV7-3,CASSSMTGTEAFF,TGTGCCAGCAGCTCTATGACGGGCACTGAAGCTTTCTTT